The 3 T cell receptor beta chains presented below share a single source sample, sequenced in a study of prognosis after radiotherapy for stage I lung cancer. Amplicons of TCR beta CDR3 were generated from genomic DNA by two-round multiplex PCR. Primers specific to each TRBV and TRBJ gene were used in first-round PCR. Using its own MiXCR run on the multiplex PCR reads, TCRdb lists one record per CDR3 protein. The sample shows nearly 25,000 distinct CDR3 sequences, about 37% of them seen only once. The input for sequencing was PBMCs, taken before or after stereotactic body radiation therapy (not recorded which). The source of these receptors is a donor over 45 with non-small cell lung cancer.

This clonotype was recorded at least ten times. Given the absence of the conserved phenylalanine or tryptophan at the CDR3 end, a read error is likely. V is TRBV27 and J is TRBJ2-1, with TRBD1 matching over 11 bases. The CDR3 contains 15 residues. CDR1 MNHEY and CDR2 SMNVEV come from the germline V gene (reference sequence). Trimming at V came to 9 bases and at J to 7 bases, leaving 11 bases not matched to a gene. CDR3 residues: CASKPGQGGRNEQFS. The CDR3 nucleotides are TGTGCCAGTAAACCGGGACAGGGGGGCCGAAATGAGCAGTTCTCC.

For this clonotype: A much larger clone is a single base away; this may be a read error. The genes are TRBV5-5 and TRBJ2-7; TRBD1 matches at 10 bases. The CDR3 sequence is 16 residues long. Germline V gene data show CDR1 as SGHKS and CDR2 as YYEKEE (reference sequence). Trimming at V came to 4 bases and at J to 5 bases, leaving 12 bases not matched to a gene. The CDR3 DNA reads TGTGCCAGCAGCGAGGCCTTGGGACAGGGGATCAACGAGCAGTACTTC. As protein: CASSEALGQGINEQYF.

To note about this clonotype: A much larger clone lies a single base off, so this may be a read error. The chain has TRBV29-1 and TRBJ1-1, with 8 bases lining up with TRBD1. Looked up from germline, CDR1 is SQVTM and CDR2 is ANQGSEA. J gave up 7 bases and V 6 bases, and 7 bases lay outside the gene matches. This CDR3 has 12 amino acids. The CDR3 region is CSVKTGAVEAFF. CDR3 nucleotides: TGCAGCGTCAAGACAGGGGCTGTTGAAGCTTTCTTT.